This T cell receptor beta chain was recovered during a study of CD8 T cells in ankylosing spondylitis (TCRdb year 2017). Regarding the study in general: The study profiled T cell receptor beta repertoires in healthy donors and ankylosing spondylitis patients to find disease-linked TCR variants. The full study cohort was made up of 25 to 30 ankylosing spondylitis patients and 108 healthy donors. Peripheral blood was sampled, and synovial fluid was also collected from ankylosing spondylitis patients. Points the paper makes about the study in general: Some motif variants had previously been reported in the synovial fluid and blood of reactive arthritis patients, which suggests shared mechanisms of disease initiation. A TCR beta motif made up of about eight highly homologous amino acid variants appeared to be characteristic of blood from ankylosing spondylitis patients. The disease-linked clones were reported to be significantly enriched in matched synovial fluid samples from ankylosing spondylitis patients. In peripheral blood, the disease-linked clones were found at relatively low frequencies and had a CD8+ phenotype.

Data came from an Illumina HiSeq 2500. Quantitative 5'-RACE with molecular barcodes was used to prepare TCR beta libraries. The published analysis was carried out like this. To identify disease-linked TCR variants, a new computational method was used, one built on a probabilistic model of VDJ rearrangement. Clones were called with MiXCR by TCRdb after fastp trimmed the public reads at Q25, and only in-frame beta chains were retained. CDR3 protein sequences are deduplicated, and each keeps its most common genes and DNA. TCRdb, not the original authors, processed these V and J calls. In this sample the table shows tens of thousands of distinct CDR3 sequences, about 7.2% of which occur a single time. About 11% of the sample rests with the top ten. This clonotype was seen repeatedly, ten times or more. The antigen this receptor binds is unknown. Base-call qualities are not available, and no considerably larger clone is one nucleotide away.

Measured from the cysteine to the phenylalanine, the CDR3 is 15 residues long. The only DNA kept is the CDR3, 45 bases in frame from the first base. The germline V gene (reference sequence) provides CDR1 SGHKS and CDR2 YYEKEE. V ends up 4 bases short and J 2 bases short, with an unmatched junction base count of 7. Sequencing input: blood, either unsorted or a sorted T cell fraction (not recorded which). In this chain, TRBV5-5 is recombined with TRBJ2-3; the central 7 bases match TRBD2. This sequence originates from a male donor with ankylosing spondylitis or in good health (not recorded which). DNA sequence: TGTGCCAGCAGCCCCCGGGGGGATGCCACAGATACGCAGTATTTT. Its translation is CASSPRGDATDTQYF.